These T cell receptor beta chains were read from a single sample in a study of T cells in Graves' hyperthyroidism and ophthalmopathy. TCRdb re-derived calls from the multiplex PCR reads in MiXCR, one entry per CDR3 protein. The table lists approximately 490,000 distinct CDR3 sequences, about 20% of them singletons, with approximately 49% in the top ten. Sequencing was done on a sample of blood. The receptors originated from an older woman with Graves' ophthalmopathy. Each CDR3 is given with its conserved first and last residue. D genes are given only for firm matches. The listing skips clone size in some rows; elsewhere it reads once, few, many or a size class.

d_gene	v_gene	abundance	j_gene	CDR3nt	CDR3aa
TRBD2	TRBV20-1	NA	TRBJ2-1	TGCAGTGTAACTAGCGGGAGTTTTGAGCAGTTCTTC	CSVTSGSFEQFF
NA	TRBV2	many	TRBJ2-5	TGTGCCAGCAGACTAGTGATCGATGAGACCCAGTACTTC	CASRLVIDETQYF
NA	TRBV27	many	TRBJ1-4	TGTGCCAGCAGTTTAAAAAGGCGTGAAAAACTGTTTTTT	CASSLKRREKLFF
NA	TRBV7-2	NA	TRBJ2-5	TGTGCCAGCAGCGTTAGGGTGGGAGAGACCCAGTACTTC	CASSVRVGETQYF
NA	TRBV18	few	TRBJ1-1	TGTGCCAGCTCACCGGCAGGTATGAACACTGAAGCTTTCTTT	CASSPAGMNTEAFF
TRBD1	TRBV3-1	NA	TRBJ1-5	TGTGCCAGCAGCCAAAACAGTCCAGGGGGGACAAATCAGCCCCAGCATTTT	CASSQNSPGGTNQPQHF
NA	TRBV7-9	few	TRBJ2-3	TGTGCCAGCAGCGGCCGTACGCAGTATTTT	CASSGRTQYF
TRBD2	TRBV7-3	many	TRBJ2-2	TGTGCCAGCAGCTTATCGTTCGGCGGGGGGAACACCGGGGAGCTGTTTTTT	CASSLSFGGGNTGELFF
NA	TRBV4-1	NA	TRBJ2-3	TGCGCCAGCGAGAGGGGGGGTAGCACAGATACGCAGTATTTT	CASERGGSTDTQYF
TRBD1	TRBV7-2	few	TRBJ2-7	TGTGCCAGCTCGCCTGGTTCCGGGACAGGGAATGACGAGCAGTACTTC	CASSPGSGTGNDEQYF
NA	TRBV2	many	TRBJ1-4	TGTGCCAGCAACGGCGGTTGGGGTGAAAAACTGTTTTTT	CASNGGWGEKLFF
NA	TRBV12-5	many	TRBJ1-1	TGTGCTAGTGGGGGGAGCACTGAAGCTTTCTTT	CASGGSTEAFF
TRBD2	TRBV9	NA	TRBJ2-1	TGTGCCAGCAGCCCTACTAGCGATTCCTACAATGAGCAGTTCTTC	CASSPTSDSYNEQFF
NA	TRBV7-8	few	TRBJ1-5	TGTGCCAGCAGCTCTGTCCACAATCAGCCCCAGCATTTT	CASSSVHNQPQHF
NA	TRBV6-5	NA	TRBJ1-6	TGTGCCAGCAGTTACAGGGTTTCCGGCATACCCCCCTCACCCCTCCACTTT	CASSYRVSGIPPSPLHF
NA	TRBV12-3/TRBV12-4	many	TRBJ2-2	TGTGCCAGCAGTCGGGACTTCGGGGAGCTGTTTTTT	CASSRDFGELFF
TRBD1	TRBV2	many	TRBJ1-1	TGTGCCAGCAGTGGGGACAGCTTCTCTGAAGCTTTCTTT	CASSGDSFSEAFF
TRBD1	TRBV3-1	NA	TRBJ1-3	TGTGCCAGCAGTGACACAGGGGGCTCTGGAAACACCATATATTTT	CASSDTGGSGNTIYF
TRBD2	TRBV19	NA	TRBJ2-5	TGTGCCAGTAGTAGGTCCGCGGGGGGCGCGGAGACCCAGTACTTC	CASSRSAGGAETQYF
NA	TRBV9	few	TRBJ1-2	TGTGCCAGCAGCGCGCGGGACTCGAGCTATGGCTACACCTTC	CASSARDSSYGYTF
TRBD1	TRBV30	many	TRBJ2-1	TGTGCCTGGACCGCGGACAGGGGTTACAATGAGCAGTTCTTC	CAWTADRGYNEQFF
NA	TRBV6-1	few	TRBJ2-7	TGTGCCAGCACCACCTCAACCTCCTACGAGCAGTACTTC	CASTTSTSYEQYF
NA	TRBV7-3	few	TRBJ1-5	TGTGCCAGCAGCTTCGAGCGCTATAGCAATCAGCCCCAGCATTTT	CASSFERYSNQPQHF
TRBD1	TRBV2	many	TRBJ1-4	TGTGCCAGCAGTGGCCTGACAGGGAGGGAAAAACTGTTTTTT	CASSGLTGREKLFF
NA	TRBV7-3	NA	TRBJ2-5	TGTGCCAGCAGCCCGAAGTCCCCGGGGACCCAGTACTTC	CASSPKSPGTQYF
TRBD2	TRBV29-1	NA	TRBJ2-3	TGCAGGGGTGGGGAGGGAGATACGCAGTATTTT	CRGGEGDTQYF
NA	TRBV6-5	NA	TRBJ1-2	TGTGCCAGCAGTTACTCGAGAGGGGAAAAGGGCTATGGCTACACCTTC	CASSYSRGEKGYGYTF